One T cell receptor beta chain is described in this entry. Its target antigen remains unknown. Base qualities are not at hand, and no much larger clone is one base apart. These data come from a study of PD-1 blockade in classical Hodgkin lymphoma (dated by TCRdb to the early 2020s). A note on the overall study: Nivolumab dosing was 3 mg/kg intravenously every 2 weeks, continuing until either disease progression or unacceptable toxicity. The study used TCR beta sequencing and CyTOF to define a peripheral blood immune signature of response to PD-1 blockade in classical Hodgkin lymphoma.

The Qiagen DNeasy kit was used to extract genomic DNA from unsorted PBMCs and from the negatively selected CD4+ and CD8+ fractions. Amplification of TCR beta CDR3 regions was done by immunoSEQ multiplex PCR with primers that anneal to V and J segments. Amplification bias was minimized using a synthetic immune receptor repertoire, and residual bias was removed computationally after sequencing. The original pipeline was this. Repertoire diversity was quantified as the Shannon entropy index using custom Python scripts. Unsorted, CD4+ and CD8+ repertoires were analyzed separately, except in combined analyses where CD4+ and CD8+ sequences were merged in silico. Clonal expansion was defined as a frequency increase of at least 2-fold after treatment compared with C1D1, and clones undetected at baseline were assigned a pseudocount of 0.5. Clones with 0 or 1 copy at C1D1 were classified as singleton clones, and clones with 2 or more copies were classified as non-singleton clones. Clones expanded in unsorted samples were annotated as CD4+, CD8+ or unknown by matching protein sequences in sorted samples from the same patient. Wilcoxon tests on paired samples were used to test changes in diversity from C1D1 to C4D1. As stored in TCRdb, this immuneACCESS dataset retains in-frame rearrangements with V and J assigned. A fraction of the clones does not appear; measured against another copy, unresolved V genes explain less than half of the discrepancy, and the remainder lacks a known reason. That table furnishes V, J and clone size, whereas the DNA furnished D and trimming. Across this sample there are tens of thousands of clones, with roughly nine tenths seen only once. The top ten clonotypes cover around 11% of the sample.

General conclusions and limits of the study: A significant rise by C4D1 was seen in CD4+ but not CD8+ TCR diversity (p=0.0027 vs p=0.16), with the rise being most apparent in complete responders (p=0.02). Lower diversity was observed in patients in whom nivolumab was started less than 1 year after ASCT, and these patients were excluded from later analyses so that confounding by immune reconstitution would be avoided. Baseline diversity similar to that of newly diagnosed patients was observed in trial patients achieving complete response, whereas significantly lower diversity was observed in partial responders and progressors. Newly diagnosed patients were reported to have lower baseline TCR diversity than healthy donors, and relapsed/refractory patients were reported to have lower baseline TCR diversity still. The study covered only a single clinical trial cohort, and the causes of the repertoire differences, possibly disease activity or prior therapy, were still not defined.

Via the germline V gene (reference sequence), CDR1 is MNHNY and CDR2 SVGAGI. V is reduced by 6 bases and J by 0 bases, leaving a spacing of 13 bases between them. Spanning cysteine to phenylalanine, the CDR3 consists of 15 amino acids. The DNA shown is the 45-base CDR3, in frame from base 1. The time point label for this specimen denotes: cycle 2 day 1 (C2D1) of nivolumab. Every trial patient had relapsed after autologous stem cell transplantation, and cohorts A, B and C differed in prior brentuximab vedotin exposure. The trial cohort was composed of under 70 patients with relapsed/refractory classical Hodgkin lymphoma, for whom complete response, partial response or progressive disease was recorded as best overall response. Trial patients were treated with single-agent nivolumab in the multi-cohort phase II CheckMate 205 trial. Best overall response was determined by an independent review committee according to the 2007 International Working Group response criteria. Trial PBMCs were obtained immediately prior to nivolumab initiation (C1D1) and on therapy at cycle 2 day 1 and cycle 4 day 1. Peripheral blood was collected in 8 mL Vacutainer Cell Preparation Tubes, from which PBMCs were isolated by centrifugation and then cryopreserved.

This receptor was taken from a human donor with classical Hodgkin lymphoma. The rearrangement combines TRBV6-6 with TRBJ2-3; no D gene is confidently identified. The sequenced sample was peripheral blood mononuclear cells (PBMCs), obtained before the second cycle of nivolumab. CDR3 sequence: CASRHPEDSTDTQYF. In nucleotides, the sequence is TGTGCCAGCAGACACCCAGAGGACAGCACAGATACGCAGTATTTT.